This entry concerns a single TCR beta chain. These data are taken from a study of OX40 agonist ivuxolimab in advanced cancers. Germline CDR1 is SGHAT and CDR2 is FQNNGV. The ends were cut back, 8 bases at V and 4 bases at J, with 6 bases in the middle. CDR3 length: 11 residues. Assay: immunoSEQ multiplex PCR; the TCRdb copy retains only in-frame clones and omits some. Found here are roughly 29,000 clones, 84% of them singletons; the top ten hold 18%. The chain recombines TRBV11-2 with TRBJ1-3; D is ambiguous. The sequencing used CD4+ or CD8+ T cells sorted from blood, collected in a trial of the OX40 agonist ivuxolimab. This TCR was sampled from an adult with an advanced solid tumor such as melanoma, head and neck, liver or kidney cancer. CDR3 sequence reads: CASLSGNTIYF. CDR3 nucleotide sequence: TGTGCCAGCCTTTCCGGAAACACCATATATTTT.